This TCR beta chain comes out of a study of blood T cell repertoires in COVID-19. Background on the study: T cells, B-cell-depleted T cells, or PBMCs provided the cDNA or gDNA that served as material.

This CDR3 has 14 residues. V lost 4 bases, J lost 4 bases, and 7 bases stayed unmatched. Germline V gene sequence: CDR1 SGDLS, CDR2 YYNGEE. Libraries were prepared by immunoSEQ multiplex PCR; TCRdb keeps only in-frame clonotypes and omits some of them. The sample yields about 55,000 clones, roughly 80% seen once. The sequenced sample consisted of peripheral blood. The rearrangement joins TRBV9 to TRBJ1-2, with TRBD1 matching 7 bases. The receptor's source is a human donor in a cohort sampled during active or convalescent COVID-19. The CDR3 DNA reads TGTGCCAGCAGCCGGGAGGGGGCGACCTATGGCTACACCTTC. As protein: CASSREGATYGYTF.